The 11 T cell receptor beta chains given below trace back to one sample, sequenced in a study of T cell changes during pregnancy in multiple sclerosis. Here immunoSEQ multiplex PCR was the method, and the copy in TCRdb shows in-frame clones only, minus some. The sample has some 120,000 clones; about 94% are singletons. Sequencing was performed on peripheral blood, taken before pregnancy. Receptors originate from a female donor with multiple sclerosis, enrolled in a pregnancy study.

This clone was recorded once. The chain has TRBV10-3 and TRBJ1-5; D is uncertain. V was pared by 0 bases and J by 4 bases, with 7 bases between. Germline CDR1 is ENHRY and CDR2 is SYGVKD. This CDR3 contains 14 residues. CDR3 nucleotide sequence: TGTGCCATCAGTGAGTCCTCGGTTAATCAGCCCCAGCATTTT. Protein: CAISESSVNQPQHF.

The chain is built from TRBV27 and TRBJ2-3; 9 nucleotides align to TRBD2. CDR1 is MNHEY and CDR2 is SMNVEV in the germline V gene (reference sequence). The V and J ends lost 5 bases and 3 bases, in that order; junction bases with no gene match: 3. The CDR3 has 14 amino acids. Written as DNA, the CDR3 is TGTGCCAGCAGTCTAGGACTAGCGACAGATACGCAGTATTTT. Protein sequence: CASSLGLATDTQYF.

The V gene is TRBV2, the J gene TRBJ2-7; the match to TRBD2 covers 8 bases. This CDR3 has 14 residues. V lost 6 bases to trimming and J lost 2 bases; unmatched junction nucleotides: 6. CDR1 is SNHLY, CDR2 FYNNEI, per germline. The CDR3, as DNA: TGTGCCAGCAGACGGGAGGGTCTAGCCTACGAGCAGTACTTC. It codes for CASRREGLAYEQYF.

This chain joins TRBV2 and TRBJ2-7; D may be TRBD2 (5 bases). Germline V gene data show CDR1 as SNHLY and CDR2 as FYNNEI. The CDR3 is made up of 14 amino acids. V lost 11 bases and J lost 3, with 20 bases in between. As DNA, the CDR3 is TGTGCCGATAGGGAGTTTGGCGGAGACTACGAGCAGTACTTC. Translation gives CADREFGGDYEQYF. The whole variable domain, filled in from reference TRBV2 and TRBJ2-7, reads EPEVTQTPSHQVTQMGQEVILRCVPISNHLYFYWYRQILGQKVEFLVSFYNNEISEKSEIFDDQFSVERPDGSNFTLKIRSTKLEDSAMYFCADREFGGDYEQYFGPGTRLTVT.

The chain carries TRBV7-9 and TRBJ2-5, with 9 bases fitting TRBD1. V lost 5 bases and J lost 7; bases outside the gene matches: 11. This CDR3 contains 15 residues. CDR1 SEHNR and CDR2 FQNEAQ come from the germline V gene (reference sequence). The chain's CDR3 is CASSVTGQGPGTQYF. The CDR3 bases are TGTGCCAGCAGCGTAACGGGACAGGGTCCAGGGACCCAGTACTTC.

The chain has TRBV6-4 and TRBJ2-2; D perhaps matches TRBD2 (5 bases). The CDR3 is made up of 13 amino acids. V lost 5 bases and J 1 base, leaving 5 bases between the germline ends. CDR1 and CDR2 from the germline V gene are MRHNA and SNTAGT. The CDR3 loop reads CASSRGNTGELFF. The CDR3 bases are TGTGCCAGCAGTCGGGGGAACACCGGGGAGCTGTTTTTT.

This clone showed up just once. J is TRBJ2-7 and V is TRBV28, with D hard to call. The germline V and J ends were trimmed by 3 bases and 2 bases, with 8 bases remaining between them. This CDR3 contains 13 residues. Germline CDR1 is MDHEN and CDR2 is SYDVKM. The CDR3 protein is CASSFGYPYEQYF. The CDR3 DNA reads as TGTGCCAGCAGTTTCGGGTACCCCTACGAGCAGTACTTC.

The CDR3 region has the DNA TGTGCCAGCAGTTTATCGTGGGGGGGAATGAACACTGAAGCTTTCTTT. It encodes CASSLSWGGMNTEAFF. V is TRBV27 and J is TRBJ1-1; tentative D call: TRBD1 (5 bases). CDR3 length: 16 amino acids. From germline, CDR1 is MNHEY and CDR2 SMNVEV (reference sequence). Between the trimmed V and J ends, which lost 0 bases and 0 bases, there was a span of 11 bases.

This chain connects TRBV7-3 to TRBJ2-1; the D is unclear. The CDR3 is 12 amino acids. Germline CDR1 and CDR2: SGHTA and FQGTGA. V was shortened by 5 bases and J by 9 bases, with 11 bases between the two germline ends. The CDR3 DNA reads TGTGCCAGCAGCCTCCCGACGGGTGAGCAGTTCTTC. Translation gives CASSLPTGEQFF.

This chain joins TRBV27 and TRBJ2-3; 7 bases map to TRBD1. Losses at the gene ends were 2 bases for V and 1 base for J; bases not matched to a gene: 9. The CDR3 is 17 residues long. Germline CDR1 is MNHEY and CDR2 is SMNVEV (reference sequence). The CDR3 loop is CASSLNYRTGRTDTQYF. In DNA form, the CDR3 reads TGTGCCAGCAGTTTAAATTACCGGACAGGACGCACAGATACGCAGTATTTT.

The CDR3: CASSLDPASGGGDTQYF. The CDR3 bases are TGTGCCAGCAGCTTGGATCCGGCTAGCGGGGGGGGAGATACGCAGTATTTT. The chain is built from TRBV5-4 and TRBJ2-3, with TRBD2 identical over 12 bases. The CDR3 runs to 17 residues. J gave up 5 bases and V 0 bases, and 7 bases lay outside the gene matches. From germline, CDR1 is SGHNT and CDR2 YYREEE (reference sequence).